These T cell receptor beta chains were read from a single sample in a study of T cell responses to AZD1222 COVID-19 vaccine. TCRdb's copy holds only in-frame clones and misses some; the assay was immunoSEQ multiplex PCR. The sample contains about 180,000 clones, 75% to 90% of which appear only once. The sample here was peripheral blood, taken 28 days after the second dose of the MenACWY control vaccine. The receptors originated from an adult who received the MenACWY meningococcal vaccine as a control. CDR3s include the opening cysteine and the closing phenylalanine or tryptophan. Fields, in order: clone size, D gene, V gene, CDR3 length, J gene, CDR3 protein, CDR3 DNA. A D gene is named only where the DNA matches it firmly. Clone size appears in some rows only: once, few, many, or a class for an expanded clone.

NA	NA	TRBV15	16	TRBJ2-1	CATSTPPGLSYNEQFF	TGTGCCACCAGCACGCCTCCGGGACTTTCGTACAATGAGCAGTTCTTC
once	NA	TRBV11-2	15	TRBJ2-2	CASSLVWEETGELFF	TGTGCCAGCAGCTTAGTGTGGGAGGAAACCGGGGAGCTGTTTTTT
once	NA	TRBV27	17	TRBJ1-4	CASRNRNPGQGGEKLFF	TGTGCCAGCAGAAACCGTAACCCTGGGCAGGGAGGAGAAAAACTGTTTTTT
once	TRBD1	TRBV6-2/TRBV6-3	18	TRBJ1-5	CASSYSPGTGGAGQPQHF	TGTGCCAGCAGTTACTCCCCCGGGACAGGGGGCGCGGGACAGCCCCAGCATTTT
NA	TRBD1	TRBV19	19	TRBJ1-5	CASSRGPGQGGRSNQPQHF	TGTGCCAGTAGTAGAGGGCCGGGACAGGGAGGACGTAGCAATCAGCCCCAGCATTTT
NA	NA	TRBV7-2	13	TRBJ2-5	CASSSEYGETQYF	TGTGCCAGCAGCTCGGAGTATGGGGAGACCCAGTACTTC
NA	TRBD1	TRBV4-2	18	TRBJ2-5	CASSQGADRQGAWETQYF	TGTGCCAGCAGCCAAGGGGCGGATAGACAGGGGGCTTGGGAGACCCAGTACTTC
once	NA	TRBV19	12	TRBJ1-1	CASSSRNTEAFF	TGTGCCAGTAGTTCCAGGAACACTGAAGCTTTCTTT
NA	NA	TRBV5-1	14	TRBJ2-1	CASSLALASNEQFF	TGCGCCAGCAGCTTGGCGTTAGCTAGCAATGAGCAGTTCTTC
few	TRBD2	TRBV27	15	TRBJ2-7	CASSLGGRVHYEQYF	TGTGCCAGCAGTTTAGGCGGGAGGGTTCACTACGAGCAGTACTTC
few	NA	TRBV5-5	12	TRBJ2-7	CASSPPSYEQYF	TGTGCCAGCAGCCCCCCATCCTACGAGCAGTACTTC
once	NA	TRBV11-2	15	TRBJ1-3	CASSPSGGPGNTIYF	TGTGCCAGCAGCCCATCGGGGGGGCCTGGAAACACCATATATTTT
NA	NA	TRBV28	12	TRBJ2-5	CASSRVRETQYF	TGTGCCAGCAGTCGTGTAAGGGAGACCCAGTACTTC
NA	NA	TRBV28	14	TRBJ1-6	CASTPGGGYSPLHF	TGTGCCAGCACCCCCGGTGGGGGTTATTCACCCCTCCACTTT
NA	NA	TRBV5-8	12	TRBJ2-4	CASSEGPTIQYF	TGTGCCAGCAGCGAAGGACCGACCATTCAGTACTTC
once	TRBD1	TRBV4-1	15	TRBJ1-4	CASSQAGTGGEKLFF	TGCGCCAGCAGCCAAGCGGGCACAGGGGGCGAAAAACTGTTTTTT
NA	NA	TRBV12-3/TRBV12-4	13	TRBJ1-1	CASSPTGNTEAFF	TGTGCCAGCAGTCCAACAGGGAACACTGAAGCTTTCTTT
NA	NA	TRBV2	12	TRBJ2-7	CATQALTYEQYF	TGTGCCACTCAGGCTCTTACCTACGAGCAGTACTTC
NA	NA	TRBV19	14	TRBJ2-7	CASSLPGVLGEQYF	TGTGCCAGTAGTCTACCAGGGGTACTCGGCGAGCAGTACTTC
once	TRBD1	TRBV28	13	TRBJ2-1	CASRSGQGDEQFF	TGTGCCAGCAGGTCGGGACAGGGGGATGAGCAGTTCTTC
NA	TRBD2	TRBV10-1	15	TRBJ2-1	CASSDPSGDRNEQFF	TGCGCCAGCAGTGATCCTAGCGGGGACCGAAATGAGCAGTTCTTC
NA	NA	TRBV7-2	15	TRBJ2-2	CASSLSSGGTGELFF	TGTGCCAGCAGTCTTAGTAGTGGAGGCACCGGGGAGCTGTTTTTT
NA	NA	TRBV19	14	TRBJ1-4	CASSRDSSNEKLFF	TGTGCCAGTAGTAGAGACAGTTCTAATGAAAAACTGTTTTTT
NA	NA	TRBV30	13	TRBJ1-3	CAWDRRAGNTIYF	TGTGCCTGGGACAGGAGGGCTGGAAACACCATATATTTT
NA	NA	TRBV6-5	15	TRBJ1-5	CASSPEGRHNQPQHF	TGTGCCAGCAGCCCAGAAGGGAGACACAATCAGCCCCAGCATTTT
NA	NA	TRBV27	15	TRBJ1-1	CASSLFEGRGTEAFF	TGTGCCAGCAGTTTATTTGAGGGTCGGGGCACTGAAGCTTTCTTT
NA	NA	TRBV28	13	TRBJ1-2	CASSWNRAYGYTF	TGTGCCAGCAGTTGGAACAGGGCCTATGGCTACACCTTC
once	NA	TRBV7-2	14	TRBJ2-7	CASSTLRGDYEQYF	TGTGCCAGCAGCACATTAAGGGGGGATTACGAGCAGTACTTC
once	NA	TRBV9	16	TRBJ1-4	CASSPSYLGANEKLFF	TGTGCCAGCAGCCCTTCGTATTTGGGAGCTAATGAAAAACTGTTTTTT
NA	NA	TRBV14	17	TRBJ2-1	CASSPTPASASYNEQFF	TGTGCCAGCAGCCCCACCCCGGCTAGCGCGTCCTACAATGAGCAGTTCTTC
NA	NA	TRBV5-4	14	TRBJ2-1	CASSLGDNHNEQFF	TGTGCCAGCAGCTTGGGGGACAATCACAATGAGCAGTTCTTC
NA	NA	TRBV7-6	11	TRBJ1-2	CALEGVYGYTF	TGTGCCCTCGAAGGGGTCTATGGCTACACCTTC
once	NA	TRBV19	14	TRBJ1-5	CASSTGDGNQPQHF	TGTGCCAGTAGTACGGGCGACGGAAATCAGCCCCAGCATTTT
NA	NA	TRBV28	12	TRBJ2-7	CASSLSGYEQYF	TGTGCCAGCAGTTTATCCGGTTACGAGCAGTACTTC